This is a list of T cell receptor beta chains from one sample in a study of graft-versus-host responses after intestinal transplantation. Profiling relied on immunoSEQ multiplex PCR, and the TCRdb table lists in-frame clones only, not all of them. This sample has under 150,000 clones, with more than 90% found just once. No cognate antigen is known for these TCRs. This material consisted of unstimulated CD4+ T cells sorted from spleen or lymph node cells, taken before intestinal transplant. The receptors were gathered from a human donor who received an intestinal transplant. Both conserved end residues are part of each CDR3. The D gene is left open where the match is weak. Clone sizes are given selectively: once, few, many, or a class where the clone is expanded.

d_call	v_call	clone_size	cdr3_length	j_call	cdr3_nt	cdr3_aa
-	TRBV10-1	-	13	TRBJ1-5	TGCGCCAGCAGTGGGGGTTTGAATCAGCCCCAGCATTTT	CASSGGLNQPQHF
-	TRBV11-3	-	12	TRBJ2-7	TGTGCCAGCAGCTATCGTCTCGGGGAGCAGTACTTC	CASSYRLGEQYF
-	TRBV5-6	-	12	TRBJ2-5	TGTGCCAGCAGCTTAATTTCGGAGACCCAGTACTTC	CASSLISETQYF
-	TRBV7-2	few	13	TRBJ2-7	TGTGCCAGCAGCTTATACGTTCTCTACGAGCAGTACTTC	CASSLYVLYEQYF
-	TRBV4-1	-	16	TRBJ1-2	TGCGCCAGCAGCCAAGTCAGTTGGGGGCCTGAAAATGGCTACACCTTC	CASSQVSWGPENGYTF
-	TRBV5-1	-	14	TRBJ1-2	TGCGCCAGCAGCTTGGACAGGCAAATATATGGCTACACCTTC	CASSLDRQIYGYTF
-	TRBV27	-	14	TRBJ1-2	TGTGCCAGCAGTCCCCTCATACGGAGCTATGGCTACACCTTC	CASSPLIRSYGYTF
-	TRBV1	-	21	TRBJ2-5	TGCACCAGCAGCCAAGTCGGGGTAGGCCGCGGGGGGCCTAATTGGGCTGAGACCCAGTACTTC	CTSSQVGVGRGGPNWAETQYF
TRBD1	TRBV4-1	once	16	TRBJ1-2	TGCGCCAGTTCATATCCCAGCCGGGACAGAAACTATGGCTACACCTTC	CASSYPSRDRNYGYTF
-	TRBV15	-	14	TRBJ1-1	TGTGCCACCAGCAGAGTGTCCAATTCCCGTGAAGCTTTCTTT	CATSRVSNSREAFF
-	TRBV7-9	-	13	TRBJ2-3	TGTGCCAGCAGTTTGGGTAGCACAGATACGCAGTATTTT	CASSLGSTDTQYF